This T cell receptor (beta chain) is from a study of neurological immune-mediated disorders. MiXCR, run by TCRdb on the 5' RACE reads, gives a single entry per CDR3 protein. The data hold approximately 48,000 distinct CDR3 sequences, with about an eighth observed a single time. Ten or more counts support this clonotype. From germline, CDR1 is SGHTA and CDR2 FQGNSA. Trimming removed 2 bases at V and 6 bases at J, with 11 bases between. CDR3 length: 13 amino acids. The time point is: longitudinal time-point 3. The TCR was taken from a male donor with HTLV-1-associated myelopathy (HAM/TSP). The rearrangement joins TRBV7-2 to TRBJ2-7; unclear D gene. Sequenced: PBMCs. The CDR3 region is CASSLYRVSEQYF. DNA of the CDR3: TGTGCCAGCAGCTTATATCGCGTCTCCGAGCAGTACTTC. The whole variable domain, filled in from reference TRBV7-2 and TRBJ2-7, reads GAGVSQSPSNKVTEKGKDVELRCDPISGHTALYWYRQSLGQGLEFLIYFQGNSAPDKSGLPSDRFSAERTGGSVSTLTIQRTQQEDSAVYLCASSLYRVSEQYFGPGTRLTVT.